This TCR beta chain was identified during a study of T cells in tumors after PD-1 blockade. Study-level information: Either cemiplimab 350 mg every 2 weeks or pembrolizumab 200 mg every 3 weeks was given. During anti-PD-1 treatment, some patients continued daily vismodegib 150 mg. On average, peripheral blood gave approximately 120,000 TCR templates and 35,000 or so unique clonotypes.

There are 14 residues in the CDR3. V was pared by 0 bases and J by 9 bases, with 10 bases between. Germline lookup yields CDR1 SGHDT and CDR2 YYEEEE. Genomic DNA template from tumor biopsies or peripheral blood, about 600 ng to 6,500 ng input. Clones were sequenced by immunoSEQ multiplex PCR, and TCRdb holds only the in-frame ones, with some missing. The sample has around 49,000 clones, over 70% seen once. The gene calls are TRBV5-6 and TRBJ1-6; a possible D gene is TRBD1 (6 bases). Material: PBMCs, obtained before anti-PD-1 treatment. The TCR was taken from a human donor with basal cell carcinoma. The DNA for the CDR3 is TGTGCCAGCAGCTTGGGTCACAGGGTTTCACCCCTCCACTTT. Protein sequence: CASSLGHRVSPLHF.